These 8 T cell receptor beta chains originate from one sample sequenced in a study of CXCR3-negative and CXCR3-positive naive CD8 T cells. Their cognate antigens are unknown. Via 5' RACE with UMI labels, TRB cDNA libraries were prepared. TCRdb reprocessed the 5' RACE reads and keeps a single row for each CDR3 protein, giving no DNA. This sample contains under 75,000 distinct CDR3 sequences. Study findings and constraints: For CXCR3-positive naive cells, TRB CDR3s were more hydrophobic than those of CXCR3-negative naive cells.

Sequenced material: naive CXCR3+ CD8+ T cells from blood. This sample's subset: CD45RO-CCR7+CD27+CD95- naive CD8+ T cells expressing CXCR3 (TNR3+). The origin of the receptors is a human donor in good health. Some clones in this sample may be carry-over from other donors' samples.

CDR3 residues: CASSITSGSGAYEQYF. The chain links TRBV13 to TRBJ2-7; TCRdb's assignment of TRBD1 cannot be checked, as there is no DNA. The germline V gene has CDR1 PRHDT and CDR2 FYEKMQ (reference sequence). The length of the CDR3 is 16 residues.

The V call is TRBV2, the J call TRBJ2-1; the TCRdb D gene call, TRBD2, has no DNA to confirm it. CDR1 and CDR2 (germline): SNHLY, FYNNEI. This CDR3 contains 14 residues. CDR3 region: CASSVDSGGNEQFF.

The genes are TRBV12-3 or TRBV12-4 and TRBJ1-5. This CDR3 has 16 residues. CDR3 amino acids: CASSLADDHANQPQHF.

The CDR3 region is CASSAGNNEQFF. This chain connects TRBV9 to TRBJ2-1; TCRdb's D call of TRBD1 is untestable without DNA. The CDR3 contains 12 residues. Germline V lookup: CDR1 SGDLS, CDR2 YYNGEE.

CDR3: CASSLAGKNYGYTF. V gene TRBV7-9 combines with J gene TRBJ1-2. This CDR3 contains 14 residues. CDR1 is SEHNR, CDR2 FQNEAQ, per germline (reference sequence).

This chain joins TRBV6-2 or TRBV6-3 and TRBJ2-1; TCRdb selects TRBD2, and the lack of DNA leaves this call unchecked. The CDR3 consists of 14 residues. Per the germline V gene, CDR1 is MNHEY and CDR2 is SVGEGT. The CDR3 loop reads CASREENYHNEQFF.

The rearrangement links TRBV6-5 to TRBJ1-1; the TCRdb call, TRBD1, lacks DNA for checking. The CDR3 runs 14 residues. Germline V gene lookup returns CDR1 MNHEY and CDR2 SVGAGI. The chain's CDR3 is CASSLGGLNTEAFF.

CDR3: CASSPRDRVSDTQYF. The chain links TRBV7-2 to TRBJ2-3; TCRdb selects TRBD1, and the lack of DNA leaves this call unchecked. Per germline, CDR1 SGHTA and CDR2 FQGNSA. The CDR3 loop spans 15 amino acids.